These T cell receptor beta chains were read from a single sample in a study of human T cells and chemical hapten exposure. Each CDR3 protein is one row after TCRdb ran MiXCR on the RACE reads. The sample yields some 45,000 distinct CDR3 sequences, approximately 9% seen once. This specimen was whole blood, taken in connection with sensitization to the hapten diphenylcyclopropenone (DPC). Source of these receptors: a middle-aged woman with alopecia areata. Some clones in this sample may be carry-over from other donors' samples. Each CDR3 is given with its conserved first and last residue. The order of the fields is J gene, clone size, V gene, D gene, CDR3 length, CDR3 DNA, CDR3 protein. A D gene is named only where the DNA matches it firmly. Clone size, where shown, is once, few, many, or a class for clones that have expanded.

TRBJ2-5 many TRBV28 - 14 TGTGCCAGCAGTTTATCCGCAGCTACTAGTTCTTGTTACTTC CASSLSAATSSCYF
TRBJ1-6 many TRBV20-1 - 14 TGCAGTGCTCCTAAGGGCAATTATAATTCACCCCTCCACTTT CSAPKGNYNSPLHF
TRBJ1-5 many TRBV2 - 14 TGTGCCAGCAGCCGCGGGACAAGCAATCAGCCCCAGCATTTT CASSRGTSNQPQHF
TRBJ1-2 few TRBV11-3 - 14 TGTGCCAGCAACCCCAGGGAGGAAAACTATGGCTACACCTTC CASNPREENYGYTF
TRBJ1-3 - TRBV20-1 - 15 TGCAGTGCTAGGGTAGACAGGACAGCTGGAAACACCATATATTTT CSARVDRTAGNTIYF
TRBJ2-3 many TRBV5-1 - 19 TGCGCCAGCAGCTTTTCTAGGTCGAATAGCGCCCTTCTCACAGATACGCAGTATTTT CASSFSRSNSALLTDTQYF
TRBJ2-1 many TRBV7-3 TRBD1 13 TGTGCCAGCAGCTTAACACAGGGGGTTGAGCAGTTCTTC CASSLTQGVEQFF
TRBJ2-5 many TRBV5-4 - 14 TGTGCCAGCAGCTTGGGGTGGTTCCAAGAGACCCAGTACTTC CASSLGWFQETQYF
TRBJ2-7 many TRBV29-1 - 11 TGCAGCGTTGCGGCGGGCTCCGAGCAGTACTTC CSVAAGSEQYF
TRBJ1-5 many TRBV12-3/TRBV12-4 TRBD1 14 TGTGCCAGCAGTCCGACAGGGGGAGGACAGCCCCAGCATTTT CASSPTGGGQPQHF
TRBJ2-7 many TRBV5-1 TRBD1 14 TGCGCCAGCAGCCCGGGTGGCAGGGGGTACGAGCAGTACTTC CASSPGGRGYEQYF
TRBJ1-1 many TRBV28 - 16 TGTGCCAGCAGCCCACGGCCGGGAATGGGGAACACTGAAGCTTTCTTT CASSPRPGMGNTEAFF
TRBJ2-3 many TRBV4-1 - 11 TGCGCCAGCAGCCTTATGTATACGCAGTATTTT CASSLMYTQYF
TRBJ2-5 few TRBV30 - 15 TGTGCCTGGAGTGTAGGAGTGGGGGGCCGGGAGACCCAGTACTTC CAWSVGVGGRETQYF
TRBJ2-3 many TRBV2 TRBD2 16 TGTGCCAGCAGTGACCAAGCGGGGGGCCGCACAGATACGCAGTATTTT CASSDQAGGRTDTQYF
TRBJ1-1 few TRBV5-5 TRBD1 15 TGTGCCAGCAGCTTGGTAGGGGGCGGAGGCACTGAAGCTTTCTTT CASSLVGGGGTEAFF
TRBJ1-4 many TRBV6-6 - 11 TGTGCCAGCAGACGCGGTGAAAAACTGTTTTTT CASRRGEKLFF
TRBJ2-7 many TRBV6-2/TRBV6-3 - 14 TGTGCCAGCAGCCGGTTAGGTGACCCCTACGAGCAGTACTTC CASSRLGDPYEQYF
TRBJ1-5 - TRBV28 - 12 TGTGCCAGCAAGGAGGGTGAACAGCCCCAGCATTTT CASKEGEQPQHF
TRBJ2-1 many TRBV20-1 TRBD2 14 TGCAGTGCCGCTGTTGGCGGGGGGGCCAAGGAGCAGTTCTTC CSAAVGGGAKEQFF
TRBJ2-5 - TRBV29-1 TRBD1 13 TGCAGCACCGGACAGGGGGCGCGGGAGACCCAGTACTTC CSTGQGARETQYF
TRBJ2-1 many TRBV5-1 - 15 TGCGCCAGCAGAAGAGGGGAGAGCTCCTACAATGAGCAGTTCTTC CASRRGESSYNEQFF
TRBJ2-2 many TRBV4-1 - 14 TGCGCCAGCAGCCAAGCGGGGCCTACCGGGGAGCTGTTTTTT CASSQAGPTGELFF
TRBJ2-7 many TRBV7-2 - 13 TGTGCCAGCAGCGTTCAACTGGACTTGGAGCAGTACTTC CASSVQLDLEQYF
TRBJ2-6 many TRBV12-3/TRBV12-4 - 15 TGTGCCAGCAGTTTCAGGGCTTCTGGGGCCAACGTCCTGACTTTC CASSFRASGANVLTF
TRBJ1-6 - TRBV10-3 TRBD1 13 TGTGCCATCGGGGGGACAGAACCTTGGCCCCTCCACTTT CAIGGTEPWPLHF